This passage covers 12 T cell receptor beta chains from one sample sequenced in a study of T cells in tuberculosis. TCRdb's table, derived via immunoSEQ multiplex PCR, lists solely in-frame clones and lacks some. The sample lists more than 20,000 clones; approximately 90% were seen once. Sequencing was carried out using PBMCs. The receptor set was obtained from a donor between 10 and 35 years old with latent tuberculosis or without tuberculosis infection.

V gene TRBV19 combines with J gene TRBJ2-3; 8 bases align to TRBD1. Germline V gene lookup returns CDR1 LNHDA and CDR2 SQIVND (reference sequence). V shed 9 bases, J shed 1 base, and the junction held 6 bases outside the gene matches. This CDR3 region has 14 residues. The CDR3 region has the DNA TGTGCCAGCAAACAGGGGGTCGGCACAGATACGCAGTATTTT. Encoded protein: CASKQGVGTDTQYF.

The chain combines TRBV28 with TRBJ1-1; the D gene is possibly TRBD1 (6 bases). The CDR3 runs 15 residues. V was cut by 5 bases and J by 1 base, with 14 bases left in between. Germline V gives CDR1 MDHEN, CDR2 SYDVKM. In DNA, the CDR3 is TGTGCCAGCAGTGCTCACGCGACAGGGAACACTGAAGCTTTCTTT. It specifies CASSAHATGNTEAFF.

The chain has TRBV5-1 and TRBJ2-7; D possibly corresponds to TRBD1 (6 bases). The ends were cut back, 6 bases at V and 1 base at J, with 11 bases in the middle. CDR1 and CDR2 (germline): SGHRS, YFSETQ. This CDR3 has 13 residues. The CDR3 nucleotides are TGCGCCAGCAAGTCGGACAGTTCCTACGAGCAGTACTTC. This codes for CASKSDSSYEQYF.

This clone was picked up one time. The chain has TRBV15 and TRBJ1-2, with 7 bases that match TRBD1. Germline V gene lookup returns CDR1 LNHNV and CDR2 YYDKDF (reference sequence). CDR3 length equals 16 residues. V gave up 1 base and J gave up 6 bases; unmatched junction bases: 11. The DNA of the CDR3 is TGTGCCACCAGCAGAGTGGTAGGGGGCCCCCCCCATGGCTACACCTTC. It specifies CATSRVVGGPPHGYTF.

V usage is TRBV11-3 and J usage is TRBJ2-1, with a possible D match to TRBD1 (6 bases). Germline V lookup: CDR1 SGHNT, CDR2 YENEEA. V shed 5 bases and J shed 9 bases, with 11 bases lying between them. The CDR3 runs to 12 residues. In DNA form, the CDR3 reads TGTGCCAGCAGCCCCAACAGGGTTGAGCAGTTCTTC. It translates to CASSPNRVEQFF.

The chain uses TRBV5-1 and TRBJ1-6; maybe TRBD1 (6 bases). The CDR3 has 14 amino acids. The germline CDR1 and CDR2 sequences are SGHRS and YFSETQ. V was shortened by 2 bases and J by 9 bases, with 12 bases between the two germline ends. CDR3 region: CASSFGQRGSPLHF. The CDR3 bases are TGCGCCAGCAGCTTTGGACAGCGTGGTTCACCCCTCCACTTT.

This rearrangement joins TRBV30 to TRBJ1-6; D not resolved. CDR1 is GTSNPN and CDR2 is SVGIG in the germline V gene (reference sequence). The CDR3 is 14 residues long. The ends were cut back, 8 bases at V and 7 bases at J, with 18 bases in the middle. CDR3 coding DNA: TGTGCCCAAGCCAATCGGTTGTGGAATTCACCCCTCCACTTT. As protein: CAQANRLWNSPLHF.

The rearrangement uses TRBV5-1 and TRBJ2-7; no firm D call. The CDR3 totals 13 residues. Per germline, CDR1 SGHRS and CDR2 YFSETQ. The germline V and J ends were trimmed by 1 base and 1 base, with 6 bases remaining between them. CDR3 residues: CASSLSRSYEQYF. Here the CDR3 DNA reads TGCGCCAGCAGCTTGTCCAGGTCCTACGAGCAGTACTTC.

This rearrangement joins TRBV14 to TRBJ1-4; 9 bases agree with TRBD1. The V and J ends lost 1 base and 1 base, in that order; junction bases with no gene match: 4. This CDR3 is built from 17 residues. Germline CDR1 reads SGHDN; CDR2 reads FVKESK. Written as DNA, the CDR3 is TGTGCCAGCAGCCAAGGAACAGGGGGCATAACTAATGAAAAACTGTTTTTT. Translated, it gives CASSQGTGGITNEKLFF.

The chain carries TRBV10-3 and TRBJ1-3; TRBD1 might be the D (5 bases). The CDR3 spans 17 residues. Germline CDR1 is ENHRY and CDR2 is SYGVKD. V lost 3 bases and J lost 0, with 15 bases in between. Written as DNA, the CDR3 is TGTGCCATCAGTGATCGGGCGGGGGACTTCTCTGGAAACACCATATATTTT. Protein sequence: CAISDRAGDFSGNTIYF.

Notes on this clone: A junction end diverges from the germline sequence, so it may reflect a read error. The chain employs TRBV5-6 and TRBJ2-7; no reliable D call. Germline lookup yields CDR1 SGHDT and CDR2 YYEEEE. The CDR3 extends over 8 amino acids. In DNA, the CDR3 is TGTGCCAGCAGCTTGGTCCTCTTC. Translated: CASSLVLF.

CDR3 in amino acids: CSARTGNGYTF. In DNA, the CDR3 is TGCAGTGCTCGGACAGGGAATGGCTACACCTTC. V is TRBV20-1 and J is TRBJ1-2, with 8 bases that match TRBD1. This CDR3 contains 11 residues. The V gene end was trimmed by 5 bases and the J gene end by 6 bases; junction bases not matched to a gene: 2. The germline V gene encodes CDR1 DFQATT and CDR2 SNEGSKA (reference sequence).